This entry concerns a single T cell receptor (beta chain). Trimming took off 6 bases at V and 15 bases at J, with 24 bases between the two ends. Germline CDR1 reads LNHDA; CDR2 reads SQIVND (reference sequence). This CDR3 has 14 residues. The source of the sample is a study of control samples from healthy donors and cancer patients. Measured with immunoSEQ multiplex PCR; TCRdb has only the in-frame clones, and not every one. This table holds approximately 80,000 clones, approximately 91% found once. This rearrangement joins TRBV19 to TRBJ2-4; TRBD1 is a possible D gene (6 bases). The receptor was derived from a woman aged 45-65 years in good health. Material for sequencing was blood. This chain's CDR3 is CASSPTQLTGFTYF. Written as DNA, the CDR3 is TGTGCCAGTAGCCCTACTCAATTAACAGGGTTTACGTACTTC.